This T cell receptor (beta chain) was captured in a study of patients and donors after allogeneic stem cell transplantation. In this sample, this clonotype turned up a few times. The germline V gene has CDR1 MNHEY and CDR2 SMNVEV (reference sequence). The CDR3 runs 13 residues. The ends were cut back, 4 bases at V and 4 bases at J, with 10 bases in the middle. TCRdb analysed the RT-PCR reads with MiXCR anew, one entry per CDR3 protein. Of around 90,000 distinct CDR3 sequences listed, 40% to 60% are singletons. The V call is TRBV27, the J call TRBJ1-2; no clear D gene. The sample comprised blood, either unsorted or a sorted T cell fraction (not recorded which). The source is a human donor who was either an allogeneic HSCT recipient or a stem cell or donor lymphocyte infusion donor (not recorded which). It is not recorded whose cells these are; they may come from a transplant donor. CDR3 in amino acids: CASSWKGSYGYTF. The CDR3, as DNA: TGTGCCAGCAGTTGGAAGGGAAGCTATGGCTACACCTTC.